This T cell receptor beta chain was retrieved from a study of CD8+ T cells in alopecia areata. At the level of the study: Patients received oral tofacitinib, 5 to 10 mg twice daily, for moderate-to-severe alopecia areata. A 6-month off-drug phase came after tofacitinib, which had lasted 6 to 18 months. Study results and caveats: Lesional tissue from the scalp (especially in alopecia totalis/universalis) showed higher clonality than normal scalp. It was less clear whether patients shared TCRs than it was in mice, possibly because of HLA.

The CDR3 extends over 13 amino acids. CDR1 and CDR2 (germline): SQVTM, ANQGSEA. Germline trimming cut 6 bases from V and 2 bases from J; bases unmatched to any gene: 6. Sequencing templates came from extracted RNA that was reverse transcribed into cDNA. TCRdb's copy holds only in-frame clones and misses some; the assay was immunoSEQ multiplex PCR. Here the sample spans 100,000 to 150,000 clones, 35% to 40% being singletons. Regarding this clone: Its antigen is undetermined.

This sequence joins TRBV29-1 and TRBJ2-7, with 8 bases fitting TRBD1. This clonotype was sampled from a human donor with alopecia areata. The material sequenced was CD4+ T cells sorted from blood. The CDR3 DNA reads TGCAGCGTCGCGACAGGGGTTGCCTACGAGCAGTACTTC. This sequence encodes CSVATGVAYEQYF.